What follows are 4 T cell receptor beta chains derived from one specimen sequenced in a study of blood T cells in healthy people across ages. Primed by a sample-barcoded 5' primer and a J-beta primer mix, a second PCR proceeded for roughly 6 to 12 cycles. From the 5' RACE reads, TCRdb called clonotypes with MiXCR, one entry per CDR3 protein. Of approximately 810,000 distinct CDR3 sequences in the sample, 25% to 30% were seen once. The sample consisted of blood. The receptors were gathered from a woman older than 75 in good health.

In DNA form, the CDR3 reads TGTGCCAGCAGCGCCGACACTAGGTCACCCCTCCACTTT. This translates into CASSADTRSPLHF. The V call is TRBV7-2, the J call TRBJ1-6; D is ambiguous. CDR3 size: 13 residues. Germline values: CDR1 SGHTA, CDR2 FQGNSA. Trimming removed 5 bases at V and 10 bases at J, with 12 bases between.

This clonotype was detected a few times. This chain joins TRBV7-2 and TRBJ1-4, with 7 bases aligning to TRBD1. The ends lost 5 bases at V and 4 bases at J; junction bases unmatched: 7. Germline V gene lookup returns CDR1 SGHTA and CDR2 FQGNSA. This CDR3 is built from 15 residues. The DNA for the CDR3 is TGTGCCAGCAGCACTACGACAGGGCGTAATGAAAAACTGTTTTTT. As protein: CASSTTTGRNEKLFF. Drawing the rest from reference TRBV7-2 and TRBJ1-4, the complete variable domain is GAGVSQSPSNKVTEKGKDVELRCDPISGHTALYWYRQSLGQGLEFLIYFQGNSAPDKSGLPSDRFSAERTGGSVSTLTIQRTQQEDSAVYLCASSTTTGRNEKLFFGSGTQLSVL.

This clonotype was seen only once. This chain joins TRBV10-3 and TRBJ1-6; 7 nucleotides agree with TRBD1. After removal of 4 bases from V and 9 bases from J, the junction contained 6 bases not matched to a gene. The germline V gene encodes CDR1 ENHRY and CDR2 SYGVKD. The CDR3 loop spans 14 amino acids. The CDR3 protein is CAISVGQATSPLHF. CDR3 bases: TGTGCCATCAGTGTAGGACAGGCGACTTCACCCCTCCACTTT.

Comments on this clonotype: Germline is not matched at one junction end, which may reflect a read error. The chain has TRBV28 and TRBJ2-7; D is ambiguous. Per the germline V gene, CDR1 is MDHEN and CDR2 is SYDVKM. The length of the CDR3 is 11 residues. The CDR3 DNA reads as TGTACCAGCAGTTCCGCCTACGAGCAGTACTTC. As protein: CTSSSAYEQYF.